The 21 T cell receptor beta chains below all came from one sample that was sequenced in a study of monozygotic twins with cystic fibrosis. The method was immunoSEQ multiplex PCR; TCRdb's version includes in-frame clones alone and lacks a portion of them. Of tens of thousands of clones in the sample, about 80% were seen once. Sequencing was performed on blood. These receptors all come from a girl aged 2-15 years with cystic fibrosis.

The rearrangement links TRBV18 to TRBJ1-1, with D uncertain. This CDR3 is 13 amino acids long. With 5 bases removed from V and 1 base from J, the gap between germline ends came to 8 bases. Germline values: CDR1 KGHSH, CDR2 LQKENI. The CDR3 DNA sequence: TGTGCCAGCTCAAGGAGCTGGAACACTGAAGCTTTCTTT. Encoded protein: CASSRSWNTEAFF.

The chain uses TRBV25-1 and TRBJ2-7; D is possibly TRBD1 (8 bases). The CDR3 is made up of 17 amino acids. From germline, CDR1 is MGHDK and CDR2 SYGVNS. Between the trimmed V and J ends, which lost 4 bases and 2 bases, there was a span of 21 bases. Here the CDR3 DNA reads TGTGCCAGCAGTGGATATAATACAGGGGGGGTAGCCTACGAGCAGTACTTC. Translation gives CASSGYNTGGVAYEQYF.

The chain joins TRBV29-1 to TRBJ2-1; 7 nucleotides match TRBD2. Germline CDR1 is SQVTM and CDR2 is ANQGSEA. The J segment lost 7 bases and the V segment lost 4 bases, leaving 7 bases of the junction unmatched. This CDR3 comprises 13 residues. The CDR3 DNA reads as TGCAGCGTTGTCTTTCGGGGGGTAAATGAGCAGTTCTTC. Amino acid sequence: CSVVFRGVNEQFF.

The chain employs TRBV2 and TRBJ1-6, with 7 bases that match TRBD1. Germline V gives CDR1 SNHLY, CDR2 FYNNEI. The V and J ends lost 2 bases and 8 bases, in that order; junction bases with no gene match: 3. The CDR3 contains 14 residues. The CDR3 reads CASSETGDDSPLHF. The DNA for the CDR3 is TGTGCCAGCAGTGAAACAGGGGATGATTCACCCCTCCACTTT.

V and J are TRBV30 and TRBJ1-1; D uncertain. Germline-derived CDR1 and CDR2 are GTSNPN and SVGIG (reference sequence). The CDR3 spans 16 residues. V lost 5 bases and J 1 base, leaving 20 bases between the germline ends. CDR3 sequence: CAWGEWGLSTNTEAFF. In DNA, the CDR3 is TGTGCCTGGGGGGAATGGGGTCTTTCCACGAACACTGAAGCTTTCTTT.

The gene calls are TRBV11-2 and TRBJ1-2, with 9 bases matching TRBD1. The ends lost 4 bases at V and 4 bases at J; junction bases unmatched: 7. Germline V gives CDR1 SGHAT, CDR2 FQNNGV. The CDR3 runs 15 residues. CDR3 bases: TGTGCCAGCAGCTACCGGACAGGGGATGGCTATGGCTACACCTTC. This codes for CASSYRTGDGYGYTF.

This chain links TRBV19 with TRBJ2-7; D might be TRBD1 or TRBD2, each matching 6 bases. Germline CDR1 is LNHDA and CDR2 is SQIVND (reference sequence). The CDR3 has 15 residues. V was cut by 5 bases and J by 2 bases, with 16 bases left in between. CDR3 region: CASSGSRGAAYEQYF. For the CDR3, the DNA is TGTGCCAGTAGTGGATCTAGGGGGGCGGCCTACGAGCAGTACTTC.

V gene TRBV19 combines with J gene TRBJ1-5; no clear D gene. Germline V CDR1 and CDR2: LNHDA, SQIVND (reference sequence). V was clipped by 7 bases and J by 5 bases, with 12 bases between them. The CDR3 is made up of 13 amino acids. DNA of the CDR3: TGTGCCAGTACCCCGAGTGTTTATCAGCCCCAGCATTTT. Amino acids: CASTPSVYQPQHF.

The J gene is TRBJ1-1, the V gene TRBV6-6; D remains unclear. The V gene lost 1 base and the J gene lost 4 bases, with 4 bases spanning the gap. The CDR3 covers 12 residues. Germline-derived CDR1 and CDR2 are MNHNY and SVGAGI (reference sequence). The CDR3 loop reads CASSYLGTEAFF. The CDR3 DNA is TGTGCCAGCAGTTACTTGGGCACTGAAGCTTTCTTT.

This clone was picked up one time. This chain's CDR3 is CASSQDSGGAVDTQYF. For the CDR3, the DNA is TGCGCCAGCAGCCAAGATAGCGGGGGGGCTGTAGATACGCAGTATTTT. The chain recombines TRBV4-1 with TRBJ2-3; 11 nucleotides match TRBD2. This CDR3 is 16 amino acids long. Germline V gene lookup returns CDR1 MGHRA and CDR2 YSYEKL. With V trimmed by 0 bases and J by 5 bases, 4 bases remained unmatched.

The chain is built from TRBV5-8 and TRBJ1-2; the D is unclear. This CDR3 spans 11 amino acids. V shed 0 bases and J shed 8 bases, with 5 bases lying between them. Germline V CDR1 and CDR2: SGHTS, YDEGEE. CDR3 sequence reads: CASSLVGGYTF. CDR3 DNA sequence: TGTGCCAGCAGCTTGGTGGGGGGCTACACCTTC.

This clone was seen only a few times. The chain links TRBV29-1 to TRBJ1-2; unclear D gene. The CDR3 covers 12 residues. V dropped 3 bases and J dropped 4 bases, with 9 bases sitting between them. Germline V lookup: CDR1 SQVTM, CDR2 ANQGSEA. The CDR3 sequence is CSVDTTGYGYTF. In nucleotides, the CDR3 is TGCAGCGTTGACACGACGGGCTATGGCTACACCTTC.

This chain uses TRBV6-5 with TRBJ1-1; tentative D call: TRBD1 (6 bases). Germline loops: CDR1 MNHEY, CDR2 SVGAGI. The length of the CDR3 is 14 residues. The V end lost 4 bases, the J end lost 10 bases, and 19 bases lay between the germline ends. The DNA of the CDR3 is TGTGCCAGCAGTTCCCGACTCAGTACAGGGATAGCTTTCTTT. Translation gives CASSSRLSTGIAFF.

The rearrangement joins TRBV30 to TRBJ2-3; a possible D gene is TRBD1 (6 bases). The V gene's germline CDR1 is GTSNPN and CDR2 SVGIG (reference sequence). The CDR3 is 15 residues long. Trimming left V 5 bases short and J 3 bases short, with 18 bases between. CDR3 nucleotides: TGTGCCTGGGTCCCGGTGGGGGCGCGGACAGATACGCAGTATTTT. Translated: CAWVPVGARTDTQYF.

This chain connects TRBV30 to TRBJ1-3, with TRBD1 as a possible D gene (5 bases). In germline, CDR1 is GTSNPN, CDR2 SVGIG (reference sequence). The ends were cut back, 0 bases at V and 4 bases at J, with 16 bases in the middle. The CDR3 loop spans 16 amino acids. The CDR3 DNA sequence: TGTGCCTGGAGTGTACGGGGTGGGGCTTTAGGAAACACCATATATTTT. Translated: CAWSVRGGALGNTIYF.

CDR3 coding DNA: TGCGCCAGCAGCAGAACAACAGGGAGTGGGACCGGGGAGCTGTTTTTT. Protein product: CASSRTTGSGTGELFF. This sequence joins TRBV5-1 and TRBJ2-2, with D perhaps matching TRBD1 (6 bases). Germline CDR1 is SGHRS and CDR2 is YFSETQ. With 4 bases removed from V and 5 bases from J, the gap between germline ends came to 18 bases. This CDR3 spans 16 amino acids.

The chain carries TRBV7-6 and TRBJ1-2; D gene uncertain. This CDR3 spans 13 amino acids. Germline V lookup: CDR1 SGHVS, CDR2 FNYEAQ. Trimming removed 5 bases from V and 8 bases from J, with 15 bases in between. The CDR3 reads CASSRMRFEGYTF. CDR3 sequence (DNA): TGTGCCAGCAGCCGGATGAGGTTCGAAGGCTACACCTTC.

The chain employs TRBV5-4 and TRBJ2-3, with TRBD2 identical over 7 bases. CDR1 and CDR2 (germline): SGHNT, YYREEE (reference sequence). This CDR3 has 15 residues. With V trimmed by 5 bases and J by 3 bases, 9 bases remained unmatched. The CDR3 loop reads CASSFSGSGTDTQYF. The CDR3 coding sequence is TGTGCCAGCAGTTTTAGCGGGTCGGGAACAGATACGCAGTATTTT.

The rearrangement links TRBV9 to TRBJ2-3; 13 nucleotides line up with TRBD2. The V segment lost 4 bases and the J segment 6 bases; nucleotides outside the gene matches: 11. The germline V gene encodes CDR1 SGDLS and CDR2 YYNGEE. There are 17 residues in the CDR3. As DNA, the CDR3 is TGTGCCAGCAGCCCCTCCGGACTAGCGGGGGCAGGGGATACGCAGTATTTT. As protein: CASSPSGLAGAGDTQYF.

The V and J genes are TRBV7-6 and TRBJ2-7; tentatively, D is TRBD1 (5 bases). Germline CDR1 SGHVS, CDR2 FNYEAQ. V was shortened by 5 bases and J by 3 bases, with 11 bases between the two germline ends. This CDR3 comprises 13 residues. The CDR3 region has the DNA TGTGCCAGCAGCCCCAACAGGTTCTACGAGCAGTACTTC. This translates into CASSPNRFYEQYF. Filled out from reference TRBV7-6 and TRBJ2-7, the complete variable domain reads GAGVSQSPRYKVTKRGQDVALRCDPISGHVSLYWYRQALGQGPEFLTYFNYEAQQDKSGLPNDRFSAERPEGSISTLTIQRTEQRDSAMYRCASSPNRFYEQYFGPGTRLTVT.

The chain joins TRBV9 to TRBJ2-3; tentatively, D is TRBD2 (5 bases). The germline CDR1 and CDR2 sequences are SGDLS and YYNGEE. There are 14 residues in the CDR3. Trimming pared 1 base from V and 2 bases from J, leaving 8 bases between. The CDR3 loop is CASSVLANTDTQYF. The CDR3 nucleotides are TGTGCCAGCAGCGTACTAGCAAACACAGATACGCAGTATTTT.